Listed here are 30 T cell receptor beta chains from one sample, sequenced in a study of PD-1 blockade in classical Hodgkin lymphoma. Stated time point: cycle 4 day 1 (C4D1), after 5 to 7 weeks of nivolumab. All trial patients relapsed after autologous stem cell transplantation. Thawed PBMCs underwent magnetic negative selection to yield purified CD4+ T cells. Sequenced by immunoSEQ multiplex PCR; TCRdb stores in-frame clones only, minus some. The sample has 25,000 to 35,000 clones, roughly 86% seen once. Sequencing used CD4+ T cells from blood, obtained before the fourth cycle of nivolumab. The receptors originated from a human donor with classical Hodgkin lymphoma.

The chain couples TRBV11-2 to TRBJ1-3; D not resolved. Germline CDR1 is SGHAT and CDR2 is FQNNGV. Trimming left V 5 bases short and J 4 bases short, with 6 bases between. This CDR3 has 12 residues. In DNA, the CDR3 is TGTGCCAGCAGCCAAGGGGGAAACACCATATATTTT. Translating it yields CASSQGGNTIYF. The complete variable domain, with remaining parts taken from reference TRBV11-2 and TRBJ1-3, reads EAGVAQSPRYKIIEKRQSVAFWCNPISGHATLYWYQQILGQGPKLLIQFQNNGVVDDSQLPKDRFSAERLKGVDSTLKIQPAKLEDSAVYLCASSQGGNTIYFGEGSWLTVV.

V is TRBV18 and J is TRBJ2-5; D is undetermined. Germline V gene lookup returns CDR1 KGHSH and CDR2 LQKENI. This CDR3 has 11 amino acids. V was clipped by 3 bases and J by 4 bases, with 3 bases between them. The CDR3 loop is CASSPSETQYF. CDR3 DNA sequence: TGTGCCAGCTCACCGTCAGAGACCCAGTACTTC.

This clone was seen only a few times. The chain employs TRBV28 and TRBJ1-2; no clear D. The CDR3 totals 12 residues. Germline V gives CDR1 MDHEN, CDR2 SYDVKM. The CDR3 DNA is TGTGCACACGGGAGCCGGAGTTATGGCTACACCTTC. It yields the protein CAHGSRSYGYTF.

This chain uses TRBV2 with TRBJ2-7; TRBD2 aligns across 7 bases. Losses at the gene ends were 4 bases for V and 3 bases for J; bases not matched to a gene: 6. From germline, CDR1 is SNHLY and CDR2 FYNNEI. There are 14 residues in the CDR3. Written as DNA, the CDR3 is TGTGCCAGCAGTGTAGGACTAGTAGGCTACGAGCAGTACTTC. Amino acids: CASSVGLVGYEQYF.

This clone was detected a few times. V gene TRBV18 combines with J gene TRBJ1-2; 8 positions match TRBD1. V lost 3 bases and J lost 3; bases outside the gene matches: 12. Germline V lookup: CDR1 KGHSH, CDR2 LQKENI. The CDR3 totals 17 residues. The CDR3 bases are TGTGCCAGCTCACCGGAAGCAATACAGGGACAGGACTATGGCTACACCTTC. The encoded protein is CASSPEAIQGQDYGYTF. The variable domain in full, with the rest retrieved from reference TRBV18 and TRBJ1-2, is NAGVMQNPRHLVRRRGQEARLRCSPMKGHSHVYWYRQLPEEGLKFMVYLQKENIIDESGMPKERFSAEFPKEGPSILRIQQVVRGDSAAYFCASSPEAIQGQDYGYTFGSGTRLTVV.

The V call is TRBV9, the J call TRBJ2-1; 10 bases agree with TRBD2. The junction had 6 bases not matched to a gene; V was cut back by 4 bases and J by 5 bases. CDR3 length: 15 amino acids. Looked up from germline, CDR1 is SGDLS and CDR2 is YYNGEE. CDR3 DNA: TGTGCCAGCAGCCAGAGCGGGAGGGCCAACAATGAGCAGTTCTTC. Its protein is CASSQSGRANNEQFF.

This sequence joins TRBV19 and TRBJ1-5, with TRBD1 matching over 8 bases. Losses at the gene ends were 0 bases for V and 9 bases for J; bases not matched to a gene: 7. Germline-derived CDR1 and CDR2 are LNHDA and SQIVND (reference sequence). CDR3 length: 15 amino acids. This CDR3 reads CASSIDHGQGGPQHF. Here the CDR3 DNA reads TGTGCCAGTAGTATAGATCACGGACAGGGTGGGCCCCAGCATTTT.

This clone appeared once. V and J are TRBV19 and TRBJ1-6; TRBD1 matches at 11 bases. The V and J ends lost 5 bases and 9 bases, in that order; junction bases with no gene match: 6. Germline V gene lookup returns CDR1 LNHDA and CDR2 SQIVND (reference sequence). This CDR3 spans 15 amino acids. DNA for the CDR3: TGTGCCAGTAGTTCAGCCGGGACAGGGGGTTCACCCCTCCACTTT. This encodes CASSSAGTGGSPLHF.

This clone was seen once. The V call is TRBV6-4, the J call TRBJ2-5; 8 nucleotides agree with TRBD1. The V segment lost 3 bases and the J segment 3 bases; nucleotides outside the gene matches: 3. The CDR3 extends over 14 amino acids. The germline V gene encodes CDR1 MRHNA and CDR2 SNTAGT. The chain's CDR3 is CASSELTGEETQYF. The CDR3 DNA follows: TGTGCCAGCAGTGAATTGACAGGGGAAGAGACCCAGTACTTC.

The chain carries TRBV5-1 and TRBJ2-5; the match to TRBD1 covers 11 bases. The CDR3 has 15 amino acids. Trimming cost V 3 bases and J 2 bases; bases outside gene matches: 3. The germline V gene has CDR1 SGHRS and CDR2 YFSETQ. CDR3 region: CASSWGTGGQETQYF. The CDR3 DNA reads TGCGCCAGCAGCTGGGGGACAGGGGGACAAGAGACCCAGTACTTC.

The chain carries TRBV10-2 and TRBJ2-3, with 8 bases aligning to TRBD1. CDR1 and CDR2 (germline): WSHSY, SAAADI. This CDR3 is built from 12 residues. The trim removed 5 bases at V and 11 bases at J, leaving 6 bases unmatched. The CDR3 protein is CASSPQGDVQYF. CDR3 sequence (DNA): TGCGCCAGCAGTCCACAGGGGGATGTGCAGTATTTT.

This clone was seen a few times. This chain links TRBV18 with TRBJ1-1, with D possibly being TRBD1 (6 bases). Germline CDR1 is KGHSH and CDR2 is LQKENI. The V end was cut by 2 bases, the J end by 1 base, with 8 bases between. The CDR3 is made up of 14 amino acids. Written as DNA, the CDR3 is TGTGCCAGCTCACCATCGACAGGGAACACTGAAGCTTTCTTT. Protein: CASSPSTGNTEAFF.

The V and J genes are TRBV11-2 and TRBJ2-1, with TRBD2 as a possible D gene (6 bases). Trimming stripped 6 bases from V and 3 bases from J, with 18 bases between. The CDR3 has 16 residues. CDR1 is SGHAT and CDR2 is FQNNGV in the germline V gene. CDR3 residues: CASSTLAGNNYNEQFF. The CDR3 nucleotides are TGTGCCAGCAGTACCCTCGCGGGAAATAACTACAATGAGCAGTTCTTC.

This chain connects TRBV28 to TRBJ2-7, with D perhaps TRBD1 (6 bases). Germline loops: CDR1 MDHEN, CDR2 SYDVKM. This CDR3 region has 15 residues. Between the trimmed V and J ends, which lost 5 bases and 4 bases, there was a span of 18 bases. The CDR3 here is CASSLETGLSYEQYF. The CDR3 coding sequence is TGTGCCAGCAGTCTAGAGACAGGACTTTCTTACGAGCAGTACTTC.

This sequence joins TRBV30 and TRBJ2-2; 9 bases line up with TRBD2. The CDR3 spans 14 residues. The V gene end was trimmed by 3 bases and the J gene end by 3 bases; junction bases not matched to a gene: 2. The germline CDR1 and CDR2 sequences are GTSNPN and SVGIG (reference sequence). CDR3: CAWRAGGYTGELFF. Written as DNA, the CDR3 is TGTGCCTGGAGGGCGGGAGGGTACACCGGGGAGCTGTTTTTT.

The chain carries TRBV5-1 and TRBJ2-7; D unresolved. The germline gives CDR1 SGHRS, CDR2 YFSETQ. V lost 4 bases, J lost 0 bases, and 11 bases lay in between. The CDR3 spans 14 residues. The DNA for the CDR3 is TGCGCCAGCAGCCCGCAATTCGGCTCCTACGAGCAGTACTTC. It translates to CASSPQFGSYEQYF.

Only a few counts were recorded for this clone. The chain couples TRBV29-1 to TRBJ2-2, with 10 bases matching TRBD2. Germline-derived CDR1 and CDR2 are SQVTM and ANQGSEA. This CDR3 region has 13 residues. The V gene end was trimmed by 6 bases and the J gene end by 6 bases; junction bases not matched to a gene: 4. The CDR3 bases are TGCAGCGTGAGCGGGGGGGCCTCCGGGGAGCTGTTTTTT. It is translated as CSVSGGASGELFF.

Written as DNA, the CDR3 is TGTGCCAGCAGCTTGCAGAGCTATTCACCCCTCCACTTT. Residues: CASSLQSYSPLHF. The V call is TRBV7-9, the J call TRBJ1-6, with no clear D. The ends were cut back, 3 bases at V and 8 bases at J, with 8 bases in the middle. This CDR3 contains 13 residues. CDR1 is SEHNR and CDR2 is FQNEAQ in the germline V gene (reference sequence).

The chain has TRBV5-1 and TRBJ2-3; D gene ambiguous. This CDR3 region has 16 residues. CDR1 SGHRS and CDR2 YFSETQ come from the germline V gene. V was clipped by 0 bases and J by 1 base, with 12 bases between them. CDR3: CASSLAGFGGTDTQYF. CDR3 sequence (DNA): TGCGCCAGCAGCTTGGCCGGGTTCGGTGGCACAGATACGCAGTATTTT.

The rearrangement uses TRBV6-1 and TRBJ2-1; 8 bases are a match to TRBD1. The CDR3 is 15 residues long. V lost 6 bases, J lost 1 base, and 5 bases stayed unmatched. CDR1 is MNHNS and CDR2 is SASEGT in the germline V gene. The CDR3 nucleotides are TGTGCCAGCAGATTGACAGGGGCGTCCTACAATGAGCAGTTCTTC. Translated, it gives CASRLTGASYNEQFF.

V gene TRBV15 combines with J gene TRBJ1-2; D uncertain. Per germline, CDR1 LNHNV and CDR2 YYDKDF (reference sequence). Trimming removed 0 bases at V and 1 base at J, with 3 bases between. This CDR3 region has 13 residues. The DNA of the CDR3 is TGTGCCACCAGCAGAGATATTAACTATGGCTACACCTTC. This codes for CATSRDINYGYTF.

The J gene is TRBJ2-5, the V gene TRBV5-4; D is uncertain. CDR3 length: 15 amino acids. Trimming removed 0 bases from V and 2 bases from J, with 11 bases in between. Per the germline V gene, CDR1 is SGHNT and CDR2 is YYREEE (reference sequence). CDR3 DNA sequence: TGTGCCAGCAGCTTGGTCGAAGAGGTGCAAGAGACCCAGTACTTC. Translation: CASSLVEEVQETQYF.

The chain joins TRBV5-1 to TRBJ2-2; 9 bases are shared with TRBD1. Germline V gene sequence: CDR1 SGHRS, CDR2 YFSETQ. The V and J ends lost 3 bases and 2 bases, in that order; junction bases with no gene match: 2. The CDR3 consists of 15 residues. The CDR3 DNA sequence: TGCGCCAGCAGCTGGGGACAGGGAAACACCGGGGAGCTGTTTTTT. Translation: CASSWGQGNTGELFF.

This rearrangement joins TRBV6-5 to TRBJ2-3; no clear D gene. V gave up 1 base and J gave up 3 bases, with 8 bases separating them. CDR1 MNHEY and CDR2 SVGAGI come from the germline V gene. This CDR3 region has 14 residues. The CDR3 is CASSYFPRTDTQYF. CDR3 coding DNA: TGTGCCAGCAGTTACTTCCCGAGGACAGATACGCAGTATTTT.

This clone was counted a single time. This sequence joins TRBV29-1 and TRBJ2-3, with 15 bases that match TRBD2. CDR3 size: 16 residues. The germline V gene encodes CDR1 SQVTM and CDR2 ANQGSEA. V lost 5 bases and J lost 6; bases outside the gene matches: 9. In DNA, the CDR3 is TGCAGCGTTAAACCGGGACTAGCGGGAGGAGGTGATACGCAGTATTTT. Amino acid sequence: CSVKPGLAGGGDTQYF.

In this sample, this clone turned up a few times. The rearrangement uses TRBV4-1 and TRBJ2-7; D is perhaps TRBD1 (5 bases). The V end was cut by 0 bases, the J end by 2 bases, with 8 bases between. CDR3 length: 14 amino acids. CDR1 and CDR2 from the germline V gene are MGHRA and YSYEKL. The CDR3 DNA follows: TGCGCCAGCAGCCAAGAGTTGGGGCCCTACGAGCAGTACTTC. It specifies CASSQELGPYEQYF.

The CDR3 sequence is CASSSRRVLGEETQYF. DNA of the CDR3: TGTGCCAGCAGCTCACGACGGGTACTTGGCGAAGAGACCCAGTACTTC. The chain is built from TRBV11-1 and TRBJ2-5; D unclear. CDR1 is SGHAT and CDR2 is FQDESV in the germline V gene (reference sequence). Trimming pared 4 bases from V and 3 bases from J, leaving 18 bases between. The CDR3 consists of 16 residues.

The chain employs TRBV21-1 and TRBJ1-5; no check of the table's D call, TRBD1, against the DNA was made. TRBV21-1 is a pseudogene locus. The CDR3 has 17 residues. The CDR3 protein is CASSQMERGYSNQPQHF. The CDR3 bases are TGTGCCAGCAGCCAAATGGAAAGGGGGTATAGCAATCAGCCCCAGCATTTT.

The V gene is TRBV2, the J gene TRBJ2-7; no definite D call. Trimming shortened V by 6 bases and J by 0 bases, and 15 bases separated the two germline ends. The germline CDR1 and CDR2 sequences are SNHLY and FYNNEI. CDR3 size: 15 residues. The CDR3 region has the DNA TGTGCCAGCAGCCGACAATGGAGTAGCTCCTACGAGCAGTACTTC. Its translation: CASSRQWSSSYEQYF.

This clone was observed a few times. The rearrangement joins TRBV11-1 to TRBJ2-2; maybe TRBD1 (6 bases). The CDR3 covers 16 residues. Trimming cost V 5 bases and J 1 base, with 14 bases left between them. Per the germline V gene, CDR1 is SGHAT and CDR2 is FQDESV (reference sequence). CDR3 sequence: CASSQVGAVNTGELFF. CDR3 in DNA: TGTGCCAGCAGCCAAGTGGGGGCCGTGAACACCGGGGAGCTGTTTTTT.